The 16 T cell receptor beta chains listed next were all sequenced from one sample in a study of blood T cell repertoires in COVID-19. The assay was immunoSEQ multiplex PCR, and TCRdb's table has in-frame clones only and misses some. The repertoire consists of approximately 240,000 clones, with around four fifths occurring once and the leading ten covering more than 6%. Sequenced sample: peripheral blood. The source is a woman aged 60-75 years with active or convalescent COVID-19.

The DNA for the CDR3 is TGTGCCAGCAGCGACTCGGGACTAGCGGGAGATGAGCAGTTCTTC. It codes for CASSDSGLAGDEQFF. The chain has TRBV9 and TRBJ2-1; 14 bases match TRBD2. Trimming cost V 3 bases and J 8 bases; bases outside gene matches: 4. The CDR3 covers 15 residues. Germline loops: CDR1 SGDLS, CDR2 YYNGEE.

This clone has just one count. The CDR3 DNA follows: TGTGCCAGCACTCGGGAGACGTTTTTGAACACTGAAGCTTTCTTT. Translation: CASTRETFLNTEAFF. The rearrangement uses TRBV28 and TRBJ1-1; D gene uncertain. V shed 7 bases and J shed 0 bases, with 15 bases lying between them. The CDR3 runs to 15 residues. From germline, CDR1 is MDHEN and CDR2 SYDVKM.

This chain joins TRBV3-1 (or the pseudogene TRBV3-2) and TRBJ2-1, with a tentative D call TRBD2 (5 bases). Germline CDR1 LGHDT, CDR2 YNNKEL (reference sequence). Trimming took off 0 bases at V and 2 bases at J, with 11 bases between the two ends. The CDR3 spans 16 residues. The CDR3 region is CASSQDSETTYNEQFF. CDR3 in DNA: TGTGCCAGCAGCCAAGACTCCGAGACTACCTACAATGAGCAGTTCTTC.

This clone occurred once. The chain joins TRBV6-6 to TRBJ1-3, with D perhaps matching TRBD1 (5 bases). CDR1 is MNHNY and CDR2 is SVGAGI in the germline V gene (reference sequence). The length of the CDR3 is 13 residues. The V end lost 5 bases, the J end lost 3 bases, and 8 bases lay between the germline ends. CDR3 coding DNA: TGTGCCAGCAGTACAGGATTTGGAAACACCATATATTTT. It is translated as CASSTGFGNTIYF.

V usage is TRBV25-1 and J usage is TRBJ2-2, with 7 nucleotides matching TRBD1. The V gene end was trimmed by 2 bases and the J gene end by 1 base; junction bases not matched to a gene: 10. The CDR3 is 18 residues long. CDR1 and CDR2 from the germline V gene are MGHDK and SYGVNS. In nucleotides, the CDR3 is TGTGCCAGCAGTGAACAAAAATCCGGGACAGTGAACACCGGGGAGCTGTTTTTT. Its protein product is CASSEQKSGTVNTGELFF.

The V and J genes are TRBV4-1 and TRBJ1-3; tentative D call: TRBD1 (6 bases). Germline V gives CDR1 MGHRA, CDR2 YSYEKL. Trimming removed 3 bases at V and 0 bases at J, with 9 bases between. This CDR3 contains 15 residues. CDR3 loop: CASSQRGGSGNTIYF. CDR3 DNA sequence: TGCGCCAGCAGCCAGCGAGGGGGCTCTGGAAACACCATATATTTT.

This sequence joins TRBV5-1 and TRBJ1-1, with 7 bases fitting TRBD1. After removal of 8 bases from V and 2 bases from J, the junction contained 6 bases not matched to a gene. In germline, CDR1 is SGHRS, CDR2 YFSETQ. The CDR3 spans 13 residues. CDR3 region: CARRRQGNTEAFF. The DNA of the CDR3 is TGCGCCAGGAGACGACAGGGAAACACTGAAGCTTTCTTT.

The genes are TRBV3-1 (or the pseudogene TRBV3-2) and TRBJ2-5, with TRBD1 identical over 10 bases. Germline V gene data show CDR1 as LGHDT and CDR2 as YNNKEL (reference sequence). The CDR3 runs 17 residues. Trimming took 4 bases from V and 5 from J; bases not matched to a gene: 13. CDR3 in amino acids: CASSRTLPGQGWETQYF. In DNA, the CDR3 is TGTGCCAGCAGCCGTACGCTACCGGGACAGGGGTGGGAGACCCAGTACTTC.

V is TRBV27 and J is TRBJ1-1; unclear D gene. V lost 6 bases and J 0 bases, leaving 8 bases between the germline ends. The germline V gene encodes CDR1 MNHEY and CDR2 SMNVEV (reference sequence). CDR3 length: 13 residues. The CDR3 sequence: CASRDLMNTEAFF. CDR3 in DNA: TGTGCCAGCAGGGACTTAATGAACACTGAAGCTTTCTTT.

The chain carries TRBV29-1 and TRBJ2-1, with 7 bases aligning to TRBD2. The CDR3 sequence is 11 residues long. Germline-derived CDR1 and CDR2 are SQVTM and ANQGSEA. V dropped 4 bases and J dropped 8; count of bases not matched to a gene: 2. In DNA, the CDR3 is TGCAGCGTTGCGGGGAGGGATGAGCAGTTCTTC. Protein sequence: CSVAGRDEQFF.

This rearrangement joins TRBV6-5 to TRBJ2-1; maybe TRBD1 (6 bases). Germline values: CDR1 MNHEY, CDR2 SVGAGI. The CDR3 has 14 amino acids. The V and J ends lost 6 bases and 8 bases respectively, with 17 bases between them. CDR3 sequence (DNA): TGTGCCAGCAGGACCCGGGACAAAGGGGATGAGCAGTTCTTC. It specifies CASRTRDKGDEQFF.

The V and J genes are TRBV5-1 and TRBJ2-5; 7 bases map to TRBD1. V trimming: 4 bases; J trimming: 2 bases; junction bases outside the gene matches: 11. This CDR3 is 16 amino acids long. Germline loops: CDR1 SGHRS, CDR2 YFSETQ. CDR3 sequence: CASSPRGLGTQETQYF. Here the CDR3 DNA reads TGCGCCAGCAGCCCGAGGGGGCTAGGGACACAAGAGACCCAGTACTTC.

The chain is built from TRBV5-1 and TRBJ2-7, with TRBD1 matching 7 bases. With 3 bases clipped from V and 0 bases from J, the junction kept 9 bases outside the gene matches. The germline CDR1 and CDR2 sequences are SGHRS and YFSETQ. This CDR3 region has 16 residues. For the CDR3, the DNA is TGCGCCAGCAGCTCCAGCGCCGGGACAGACTCCTACGAGCAGTACTTC. It codes for CASSSSAGTDSYEQYF. The full variable domain, with the rest looked up from reference TRBV5-1 and TRBJ2-7, is KAGVTQTPRYLIKTRGQQVTLSCSPISGHRSVSWYQQTPGQGLQFLFEYFSETQRNKGNFPGRFSGRQFSNSRSEMNVSTLELGDSALYLCASSSSAGTDSYEQYFGPGTRLTVT.

The chain recombines TRBV5-4 with TRBJ1-6, with 7 bases identical to TRBD1. In germline, CDR1 is SGHNT, CDR2 YYREEE (reference sequence). The CDR3 has 15 residues. V shed 2 bases, J shed 9 bases, and the junction held 8 bases outside the gene matches. The CDR3 DNA reads TGTGCCAGCAGCTTCTTGGACAGGTCGGGTTCACCCCTCCACTTT. Translating it yields CASSFLDRSGSPLHF.

Notes on this clone: The same CDR3 is also encoded by other DNA sequences in this sample. The rearrangement uses TRBV5-1 and TRBJ2-1, with 12 bases aligning to TRBD2. The CDR3 extends over 15 amino acids. The J segment lost 4 bases and the V segment lost 4 bases, leaving 3 bases of the junction unmatched. Germline V gene lookup returns CDR1 SGHRS and CDR2 YFSETQ. In DNA, the CDR3 is TGCGCCAGCAGCCCCGGGACTAGCGGGTACAATGAGCAGTTCTTC. Protein product: CASSPGTSGYNEQFF.

This sequence joins TRBV12-1 and TRBJ1-5; the listed D gene, TRBD1, was not tested against the DNA. TRBV12-1 is listed as a pseudogene. The CDR3 length is 17 residues. The CDR3 here is CASSLLHDSDSNQPQHF. The CDR3 DNA is TGTGCCAGCAGCCTGCTCCACGACAGCGATAGCAATCAGCCCCAGCATTTT.